This T cell receptor (beta chain) was documented in a study of blood T cell repertoires in COVID-19. About the research overall: Nucleic acid was either cDNA or gDNA, and it came from T cells, B-cell-depleted T cells, or PBMCs.

Trimming removed 5 bases at V and 0 bases at J, with 11 bases between. Germline values: CDR1 LNHDA, CDR2 SQIVND (reference sequence). CDR3 size: 15 residues. Under the authors' procedure: It was from reference gene primer amplification that nucleated cell counts were estimated. Sequencing used immunoSEQ multiplex PCR; TCRdb keeps in-frame clones, though not all of them. Clone size and the V and J calls come from that table; the DNA yielded D and trimming. This sample has fewer than 250,000 clones, with around four fifths found just once. Cohorts were assigned according to the clinical history that participants reported. In the 2 weeks before study entry, exposed participants met a COVID-19 case, which was PCR-confirmed or clinician-diagnosed.

This receptor was taken from a woman aged 40 to 50 who had been exposed to COVID-19. V is TRBV19 and J is TRBJ1-3; no clear D. The specimen sequenced was PBMCs or T cells enriched from blood (not recorded which). The CDR3 sequence: CASSRTAVSGNTIYF. The CDR3 DNA reads TGTGCCAGTAGTCGTACAGCAGTCTCTGGAAACACCATATATTTT. Using reference TRBV19 and TRBJ1-3 for the parts outside the CDR3, the full variable domain is DGGITQSPKYLFRKEGQNVTLSCEQNLNHDAMYWYRQDPGQGLRLIYYSQIVNDFQKGDIAEGYSVSREKKESFPLTVTSAQKNPTAFYLCASSRTAVSGNTIYFGEGSWLTVV.